This TCR beta chain was recovered during a study of control samples from healthy donors and cancer patients. With 5 bases removed from V and 2 bases from J, the gap between germline ends came to 14 bases. The germline CDR1 and CDR2 sequences are MNHEY and SMNVEV (reference sequence). The CDR3 runs to 15 residues. Here immunoSEQ multiplex PCR was the method, and the copy in TCRdb shows in-frame clones only, minus some. The sample has about 190,000 clones; 85% to 95% are singletons. The chain combines TRBV27 with TRBJ2-3, with a weak D call TRBD1 (6 bases). The source of this sequence is a man between 18 and 29 years old in good health. Sequencing used blood. The chain's CDR3 is CASSLQTGNTDTQYF. The CDR3 DNA is TGTGCCAGCAGTCTCCAGACAGGCAACACAGATACGCAGTATTTT.